The present T cell receptor (beta chain) was sequenced within a study of blood T cell repertoires in COVID-19. About the study: The study drew acute and convalescent COVID-19 samples from the United States, Italy and Spain.

This table comes from immunoSEQ multiplex PCR, and its TCRdb copy is limited to in-frame clones, with some not included. The repertoire includes about 300,000 clones, 89% of them detected once, and 2.9% sits in the top ten. Trimming left V 5 bases short and J 6 bases short, with 13 bases between. This CDR3 contains 13 residues. Per germline, CDR1 SEHNR and CDR2 FQNEAQ (reference sequence). This receptor was obtained from a woman aged 45-60 years who had been exposed to COVID-19. The J gene is TRBJ1-1, the V gene TRBV7-9; TRBD1 is a possible D gene (5 bases). Sequenced sample: PBMCs or T cells enriched from blood (not recorded which). This CDR3 is CASSAHQGSEAFF. The CDR3 DNA reads as TGTGCCAGCAGCGCTCATCAGGGTTCTGAAGCTTTCTTT.